This T cell receptor (beta chain) comes out of a study of PD-L1 blockade in urothelial cancer. Study at large: Researchers looked at the blood 3 weeks (second dose) and 6 weeks after treatment began.

The CDR3 sequence is 14 residues long. V was cut by 3 bases and J by 2 bases, with 9 bases left in between. Germline loops: CDR1 SGHRS, CDR2 YFSETQ. Study-level results: A pretreatment blood TCR clonality that fell below the median predicted better progression-free and overall survival. Durable benefit accompanied greater 3-week expansion of tumor-associated blood clones.

Some clones are missing from TCRdb's copy, which holds only in-frame ones; the method was immunoSEQ multiplex PCR. The repertoire has tens of thousands of clones, approximately 90% of them found once; the top ten carry approximately 1.9%. This clone was detected a few times. Its antigen remains unknown. Sequences were derived from PBMCs, sampled around atezolizumab (anti-PD-L1) treatment. This chain links TRBV5-1 with TRBJ1-3; D perhaps matches TRBD1 (6 bases). The TCR originated in a man aged 60-69 years with urothelial cancer. DNA for the CDR3: TGCGCCAGCAGCTCCGGACAGCCTGGAAACACCATATATTTT. It yields the protein CASSSGQPGNTIYF.